Following are 31 T cell receptor beta chains from one sample sequenced in a study of blood T cell repertoires in COVID-19. Assay: immunoSEQ multiplex PCR; the TCRdb copy retains only in-frame clones and omits some. The sample holds 110,000 to 150,000 clones, 84% seen once. The sequencing sample was made of peripheral blood. All receptors derive from a human donor in a cohort sampled during active COVID-19.

This clone came up a few times. The V call is TRBV30, the J call TRBJ2-5; maybe TRBD2 (6 bases). The CDR3 is made up of 16 amino acids. Germline CDR1 and CDR2: GTSNPN and SVGIG (reference sequence). V shed 1 base and J shed 2 bases, with 17 bases lying between them. The CDR3 loop reads CAWSGGISSAQETQYF. In nucleotides, the CDR3 is TGTGCCTGGAGTGGAGGGATATCTAGCGCTCAAGAGACCCAGTACTTC.

The rearrangement joins TRBV9 to TRBJ1-1; 8 bases agree with TRBD1. Germline V gene sequence: CDR1 SGDLS, CDR2 YYNGEE. The ends lost 4 bases at V and 1 base at J; junction bases unmatched: 6. The CDR3 is 15 residues long. This chain's CDR3 is CASSLRTGPNTEAFF. The CDR3 DNA reads as TGTGCCAGCAGCTTGCGGACAGGGCCGAACACTGAAGCTTTCTTT.

V is TRBV5-4 and J is TRBJ2-3, with 8 bases aligning to TRBD2. Germline CDR1 reads SGHNT; CDR2 reads YYREEE (reference sequence). This CDR3 has 16 amino acids. The ends lost 4 bases at V and 6 bases at J; junction bases unmatched: 13. Here the CDR3 DNA reads TGTGCCAGCAGCAGTAAAAGCGGGAGTGAGACGGATACGCAGTATTTT. As protein: CASSSKSGSETDTQYF.

This sequence joins TRBV23-1 and TRBJ1-6; possible D gene TRBD1, 5 bases. TRBV23-1 is an ORF for which the function is uncertain. Trimming stripped 8 bases from V and 10 bases from J, with 21 bases between. This CDR3 region has 15 residues. The CDR3 sequence is CASPPTVMAVSPLHF. The CDR3 coding sequence is TGCGCCAGCCCCCCGACAGTGATGGCGGTATCACCCCTCCACTTT.

The CDR3 DNA sequence: TGTGCCAGCAGCCCCCTCCTAGATGGCTACACCTTC. It codes for CASSPLLDGYTF. The chain links TRBV7-2 to TRBJ1-2; no definite D call. CDR3 length equals 12 residues. Germline V gives CDR1 SGHTA, CDR2 FQGNSA. V lost 5 bases and J lost 6, with 10 bases in between.

The V call is TRBV11-2, the J call TRBJ2-3; D might be TRBD2 (5 bases). With 3 bases removed from V and 4 bases from J, the gap between germline ends came to 11 bases. Germline V gene sequence: CDR1 SGHAT, CDR2 FQNNGV. The length of the CDR3 is 14 residues. For the CDR3, the DNA is TGTGCCAGCAGCTTGGGATTTAGCGCAGATACGCAGTATTTT. Amino acids: CASSLGFSADTQYF.

The chain joins TRBV11-3 to TRBJ2-7; D is undetermined. V lost 0 bases to trimming and J lost 7 bases, with 16 bases between them. Germline V lookup: CDR1 SGHNT, CDR2 YENEEA. This CDR3 comprises 15 residues. The chain's CDR3 is CASSLEAQASKEQYV. The CDR3 bases are TGTGCCAGCAGCTTAGAGGCGCAGGCGTCTAAGGAGCAGTACGTC.

The J gene is TRBJ1-6, the V gene TRBV5-1; D not resolved. Germline V gene data show CDR1 as SGHRS and CDR2 as YFSETQ. V gave up 5 bases and J gave up 8 bases, with 20 bases separating them. The CDR3 spans 16 residues. The CDR3 bases are TGCGCCAGCAGTCCTCGATCCCCCTACGTGGATTCACCCCTCCACTTT. This translates into CASSPRSPYVDSPLHF.

CDR3 bases: TGTGCCAGCAAGGAGGCAGGGACAGGTAACGTCCTGACTTTC. Protein product: CASKEAGTGNVLTF. The chain has TRBV13 and TRBJ2-6; TRBD1 matches 8 bases. In germline, CDR1 is PRHDT, CDR2 FYEKMQ (reference sequence). V shed 7 bases and J 10 bases; nucleotides not matched to a gene: 9. The CDR3 consists of 14 residues.

CDR3 in amino acids: CASSPVLTGTNQPQHF. The CDR3 nucleotides are TGTGCCAGCTCACCGGTCCTCACAGGCACTAATCAGCCCCAGCATTTT. This chain joins TRBV18 and TRBJ1-5; possibly TRBD1 for D (5 bases). Germline CDR1 and CDR2: KGHSH and LQKENI. V gave up 3 bases and J gave up 4 bases, with 16 bases separating them. The CDR3 is 16 amino acids.

The chain uses TRBV27 and TRBJ2-2, with no clear D. The V gene's germline CDR1 is MNHEY and CDR2 SMNVEV (reference sequence). CDR3 size: 16 residues. Trimming cost V 1 base and J 1 base, with 10 bases left between them. The CDR3 region has the DNA TGTGCCAGCAGTTTATACACCCCAAAGAACACCGGGGAGCTGTTTTTT. Translated: CASSLYTPKNTGELFF.

J is TRBJ2-1 and V is TRBV6-5; TRBD1 might be the D (6 bases). The CDR3 is made up of 12 amino acids. Trimming took 6 bases from V and 4 from J, leaving 7 bases between them. CDR1 is MNHEY and CDR2 is SVGAGI in the germline V gene. The CDR3 is CASRDRYNEQFF. CDR3 bases: TGTGCCAGCAGAGACAGGTACAATGAGCAGTTCTTC.

Comments on this clone: The same CDR3 also results from other DNA sequences found in this sample. The genes are TRBV25-1 and TRBJ2-6; D gene uncertain. From germline, CDR1 is MGHDK and CDR2 SYGVNS. With 3 bases removed from V and 0 bases from J, the gap between germline ends came to 6 bases. The CDR3 is made up of 15 amino acids. The DNA for the CDR3 is TGTGCCAGCAGTGAGAGTGGCTCTGGGGCCAACGTCCTGACTTTC. This sequence encodes CASSESGSGANVLTF.

This chain uses TRBV9 with TRBJ2-1, with D possibly being TRBD2 (6 bases). This CDR3 comprises 15 residues. V was cut by 3 bases and J by 7 bases, with 17 bases left in between. Germline V gene data show CDR1 as SGDLS and CDR2 as YYNGEE. The CDR3 region is CASSASSGLQNEQFF. The CDR3 bases are TGTGCCAGCAGCGCTTCATCGGGACTCCAAAATGAGCAGTTCTTC.

This clone was detected only once. V usage is TRBV19 and J usage is TRBJ2-5; 11 bases agree with TRBD2. The trim removed 5 bases at V and 5 bases at J, leaving 4 bases unmatched. CDR3 length: 14 amino acids. The germline gives CDR1 LNHDA, CDR2 SQIVND (reference sequence). In nucleotides, the CDR3 is TGTGCCAGTAGTTTTAGCGGGAGGGGGGAGACCCAGTACTTC. Encoded protein: CASSFSGRGETQYF.

The J gene is TRBJ2-3, the V gene TRBV7-9; 7 bases are shared with TRBD1. V was clipped by 5 bases and J by 8 bases; unmatched bases: 10. This CDR3 is 14 amino acids long. Germline values: CDR1 SEHNR, CDR2 FQNEAQ (reference sequence). CDR3 in DNA: TGTGCCAGCAGCCTGGGACAGTCGAGCGGTACGCAGTATTTT. It encodes CASSLGQSSGTQYF.

The genes are TRBV10-3 and TRBJ2-2, with unresolved D. Per germline, CDR1 ENHRY and CDR2 SYGVKD. Trimming pared 1 base from V and 5 bases from J, leaving 14 bases between. CDR3 length equals 16 residues. The CDR3 spells CAISEYQTATTGELFF. The CDR3 region has the DNA TGTGCCATCAGTGAGTATCAAACCGCGACAACCGGGGAGCTGTTTTTT.

This chain links TRBV7-8 with TRBJ2-7; no clear D gene. This CDR3 is 13 amino acids long. The V gene's germline CDR1 is SGHVS and CDR2 FQNEAQ. The V end lost 5 bases, the J end lost 3 bases, and 11 bases lay between the germline ends. The CDR3 loop reads CASSNAVSYEQYF. Here the CDR3 DNA reads TGTGCCAGCAGCAATGCGGTTAGCTACGAGCAGTACTTC.

The rearrangement joins TRBV18 to TRBJ1-1, with a tentative D call TRBD1 (6 bases). This CDR3 has 15 amino acids. Trimming stripped 2 bases from V and 6 bases from J, with 16 bases between. CDR1 is KGHSH, CDR2 LQKENI, per germline. DNA for the CDR3: TGTGCCAGCTCACCAAGGGACACTACGGATTCTGAAGCTTTCTTT. This translates into CASSPRDTTDSEAFF.

This clone was observed once. V is TRBV27 and J is TRBJ2-1; TRBD2 agrees at 10 bases. The V and J ends lost 0 bases and 5 bases, in that order; junction bases with no gene match: 4. The CDR3 covers 16 residues. Germline V lookup: CDR1 MNHEY, CDR2 SMNVEV (reference sequence). The CDR3 DNA reads as TGTGCCAGCAGTTTATCCTCTAGCGGGGGACACAATGAGCAGTTCTTC. It yields the protein CASSLSSSGGHNEQFF.

The chain employs TRBV7-3 and TRBJ2-3; 9 bases fit TRBD1. The CDR3 spans 15 residues. CDR1 is SGHTA, CDR2 FQGTGA, per germline. Losses at the gene ends were 4 bases for V and 1 base for J; bases not matched to a gene: 3. In nucleotides, the CDR3 is TGTGCCAGCAGCTCCAGACAGGGGGGCACAGATACGCAGTATTTT. Translation gives CASSSRQGGTDTQYF.

V gene TRBV19 combines with J gene TRBJ2-5; perhaps TRBD1 as D (5 bases). Trimming removed 6 bases from V and 2 bases from J, with 10 bases in between. Per the germline V gene, CDR1 is LNHDA and CDR2 is SQIVND (reference sequence). The CDR3 extends over 13 amino acids. The CDR3 DNA sequence: TGTGCCAGTAGATTCAGGGCGCAAGAGACCCAGTACTTC. It codes for CASRFRAQETQYF.

V is TRBV6-1 and J is TRBJ1-3; perhaps TRBD1 as D (5 bases). The V end was cut by 3 bases, the J end by 1 base, with 7 bases between. CDR3 length: 14 residues. Germline CDR1 reads MNHNS; CDR2 reads SASEGT. The CDR3 DNA sequence: TGTGCCAGCAGTGAGAACAGGTCTGGAAACACCATATATTTT. Translation gives CASSENRSGNTIYF.

The genes are TRBV27 and TRBJ1-2, with 8 bases matching TRBD1. Germline loops: CDR1 MNHEY, CDR2 SMNVEV (reference sequence). CDR3 length: 15 amino acids. V trimming: 2 bases; J trimming: 6 bases; junction bases outside the gene matches: 8. DNA for the CDR3: TGTGCCAGCAGTTTAGTCGGCAGGGGGCAACATGGCTACACCTTC. It specifies CASSLVGRGQHGYTF.

This chain uses TRBV11-2 with TRBJ2-1; possibly TRBD2 for D (5 bases). Germline CDR1 is SGHAT and CDR2 is FQNNGV. V lost 5 bases, J lost 3 bases, and 11 bases lay in between. The CDR3 contains 14 residues. CDR3 in amino acids: CASSIRSGYNEQFF. CDR3 bases: TGTGCCAGCAGCATAAGGAGCGGCTACAATGAGCAGTTCTTC.

This chain joins TRBV4-2 and TRBJ1-4, with 10 bases aligning to TRBD1. J gave up 6 bases and V 6 bases, and 4 bases lay outside the gene matches. Germline CDR1 reads LGHNA; CDR2 reads YNFKEQ. This CDR3 spans 14 amino acids. The CDR3 nucleotides read TGTGCCAGCAGACGACAGGGGGCGGATGAAAAACTGTTTTTT. Translation: CASRRQGADEKLFF.

The V call is TRBV5-1, the J call TRBJ2-2; the match to TRBD2 covers 8 bases. The junction had 9 bases not matched to a gene; V was cut back by 4 bases and J by 4 bases. The CDR3 consists of 16 residues. Per the germline V gene, CDR1 is SGHRS and CDR2 is YFSETQ. The CDR3 DNA reads as TGCGCCAGCAGCCTTAACGGACTAGCAGGCACCGGGGAGCTGTTTTTT. Its translation is CASSLNGLAGTGELFF.

This chain uses TRBV20-1 with TRBJ1-1; 7 bases match TRBD1. CDR1 and CDR2 from the germline V gene are DFQATT and SNEGSKA (reference sequence). The CDR3 runs 11 residues. J was trimmed by 7 bases and V by 4 bases; bases with no gene match: 3. The CDR3 DNA sequence: TGCAGTGCTAATTGGGACAGTGAAGCTTTCTTT. Translated: CSANWDSEAFF.

V usage is TRBV3-1 (or the pseudogene TRBV3-2) and J usage is TRBJ2-3, with 7 bases aligning to TRBD2. Germline CDR1 reads LGHDT; CDR2 reads YNNKEL (reference sequence). This CDR3 has 16 amino acids. The V and J ends lost 6 bases and 2 bases, in that order; junction bases with no gene match: 11. CDR3 coding DNA: TGTGCCAGCAGGTTCCCCTCTAGCGGCTACACAGATACGCAGTATTTT. Translating it yields CASRFPSSGYTDTQYF.

The V gene is TRBV2, the J gene TRBJ2-7, with 11 bases fitting TRBD2. J was trimmed by 4 bases and V by 11 bases; bases with no gene match: 7. The germline gives CDR1 SNHLY, CDR2 FYNNEI. The CDR3 extends over 13 amino acids. CDR3 residues: CAEITSGGYEQYF. For the CDR3, the DNA is TGTGCCGAAATAACTAGCGGGGGTTACGAGCAGTACTTC.

The V call is TRBV20-1, the J call TRBJ2-4, with 7 nucleotides matching TRBD1. CDR1 and CDR2 from the germline V gene are DFQATT and SNEGSKA (reference sequence). The CDR3 loop spans 14 amino acids. Trimming cost V 4 bases and J 2 bases; bases outside gene matches: 5. The CDR3 DNA is TGCAGTGCTATTGAGGGGGCCTCCAAAAACATTCAGTACTTC. This sequence encodes CSAIEGASKNIQYF.